The T cell receptor (beta chain) described here comes from a study of cytomegalovirus exposure and HLA in healthy donors. J gave up 0 bases and V 7 bases, and 6 bases lay outside the gene matches. This CDR3 comprises 15 residues. CDR1 is WSHSY and CDR2 is SAAADI in the germline V gene. A multiplex PCR was run with 60 Vbeta primers and 13 Jbeta primers. The protocol was immunoSEQ multiplex PCR, while the TCRdb copy is restricted to in-frame clones and leaves out a portion. The repertoire includes around 150,000 clones, more than 75% of them detected once, and roughly 8.2% sits in the top ten. Sequenced: PBMCs. The chain employs TRBV10-2 and TRBJ2-1; 7 bases are a match to TRBD1. The clonotype was recovered from a woman aged 45-65 years in good health and CMV-seropositive. The CDR3 protein is CASTGAGGSYNEQFF. The CDR3 DNA follows: TGCGCCAGCACTGGGGCAGGGGGCTCCTACAATGAGCAGTTCTTC.